These 30 T cell receptor beta chains came from one sample sequenced in a study of vaccination and CD4 T cells after COVID-19. These receptors are not linked to any known antigen. Treatment here: 10-day PBMC culture with coronavirus spike peptide pools or control peptides (ViraFEST assay). Sequencing of DNA taken from cultured CD4+ T cells relied on the Oncomine TCR Beta short-read assay. Each CDR3 protein gets one entry after TCRdb re-called the PCR reads with MiXCR. The sample holds about 20,000 distinct CDR3 sequences, around half seen once. The source material was CD4+ T cells from blood, cultured in vitro. These receptors were collected from a human donor who had recovered from COVID-19.

This clonotype was detected a few times. In nucleotides, the CDR3 is TGTGCCAGCAGTTTAGTACTCTTTAAGGAAGGCTCCTACGAGCAGTACTTC. It codes for CASSLVLFKEGSYEQYF. The chain has TRBV28 and TRBJ2-7; D unclear. Deletions cut 2 bases from V and 0 bases from J, with 17 bases between. This CDR3 is built from 17 residues. CDR1 and CDR2 (germline): MDHEN, SYDVKM. Full variable domain (missing parts from reference TRBV28 and TRBJ2-7): DVKVTQSSRYLVKRTGEKVFLECVQDMDHENMFWYRQDPGLGLRLIYFSYDVKMKEKGDIPEGYSVSREKKERFSLILESASTNQTSMYLCASSLVLFKEGSYEQYFGPGTRLTVT.

CDR3 nucleotide sequence: TGTGCCAGCACCTCAAGAAGGGTACAGGGGGCAGGAGAGACCCAGTACTTC. This sequence encodes CASTSRRVQGAGETQYF. V gene TRBV6-2 or TRBV6-3 combines with J gene TRBJ2-5; 9 nucleotides match TRBD1. Germline CDR1 and CDR2: MNHEY and SVGEGT. The CDR3 consists of 17 residues. The J segment lost 4 bases and the V segment lost 7 bases, leaving 16 bases of the junction unmatched.

V is TRBV28 and J is TRBJ1-2; D unclear. CDR3 size: 12 residues. The germline CDR1 and CDR2 sequences are MDHEN and SYDVKM. Deletions cut 2 bases from V and 6 bases from J, with 7 bases between. CDR3 in DNA: TGTGCCAGCAGTTTAGTAACGGATGGCTACACCTTC. As protein: CASSLVTDGYTF.

The CDR3 reads CASSPHPTGELFF. The DNA for the CDR3 is TGTGCCAGCAGCCCTCACCCCACCGGGGAGCTGTTTTTT. J is TRBJ2-2 and V is TRBV7-6; D ambiguous. Per germline, CDR1 SGHVS and CDR2 FNYEAQ. Trimming took off 5 bases at V and 4 bases at J, with 8 bases between the two ends. The CDR3 contains 13 residues.

The chain couples TRBV7-2 to TRBJ2-7; D may match TRBD1 or TRBD2 (5 bases each). Germline assignment: CDR1 SGHTA and CDR2 FQGNSA. Deletions cut 4 bases from V and 0 bases from J, with 7 bases between. The CDR3 extends over 13 amino acids. The CDR3 loop is CASSWDGSYEQYF. CDR3 DNA: TGTGCCAGCAGCTGGGACGGCTCCTACGAGCAGTACTTC.

The chain couples TRBV19 to TRBJ2-5; D may be TRBD2 (5 bases). The V and J ends lost 5 bases and 3 bases respectively, with 16 bases between them. This CDR3 spans 15 amino acids. Germline V lookup: CDR1 LNHDA, CDR2 SQIVND (reference sequence). Written as DNA, the CDR3 is TGTGCCAGTAGTGCAAGCGGTAGACTTAAAGAGACCCAGTACTTC. This encodes CASSASGRLKETQYF.

The chain joins TRBV6-1 to TRBJ1-2, with D maybe TRBD1 (6 bases). V lost 7 bases, J lost 8 bases, and 8 bases lay in between. CDR3 length: 10 amino acids. Germline-derived CDR1 and CDR2 are MNHNS and SASEGT. The CDR3 region has the DNA TGTGCCAGCACAGGGGTGGGCTACACCTTC. Its protein is CASTGVGYTF.

This chain uses TRBV4-3 with TRBJ1-1; D call uncertain. The ends were cut back, 0 bases at V and 8 bases at J, with 10 bases in the middle. The germline CDR1 and CDR2 sequences are LGHNA and YSLEER. This CDR3 comprises 13 residues. The CDR3 region is CASSQDLGTEAFF. The CDR3 coding sequence is TGCGCCAGCAGCCAAGATCTTGGAACAGAAGCTTTCTTT.

CDR3 loop: CASSLGQGGSSPLHF. The DNA for the CDR3 is TGTGCCAGCAGCCTTGGACAGGGAGGAAGTTCACCCCTCCACTTT. V is TRBV7-2 and J is TRBJ1-6; 8 bases agree with TRBD1. The V and J ends lost 5 bases and 9 bases, in that order; junction bases with no gene match: 9. Germline-derived CDR1 and CDR2 are SGHTA and FQGNSA. The CDR3 is 15 amino acids.

The chain has TRBV7-9 and TRBJ1-4; D ambiguous. From germline, CDR1 is SEHNR and CDR2 FQNEAQ (reference sequence). The CDR3 loop spans 14 amino acids. Between the trimmed V and J ends, which lost 4 bases and 0 bases, there was a span of 6 bases. Written as DNA, the CDR3 is TGTGCCAGCAGCTGGGAAGCAACTAATGAAAAACTGTTTTTT. As protein: CASSWEATNEKLFF.

The J gene is TRBJ2-1, the V gene TRBV30; the match to TRBD2 covers 8 bases. This CDR3 contains 13 residues. With V trimmed by 6 bases and J by 7 bases, 8 bases remained unmatched. The germline V gene encodes CDR1 GTSNPN and CDR2 SVGIG (reference sequence). CDR3 sequence: CACMSGSLNEQFF. DNA for the CDR3: TGTGCCTGCATGAGCGGGAGCCTGAATGAGCAGTTCTTC.

The chain carries TRBV12-3 or TRBV12-4 and TRBJ2-7; perhaps TRBD1 as D (6 bases). The CDR3 sequence is 12 residues long. Trimming left V 7 bases short and J 6 bases short, with 13 bases between. The CDR3 loop reads CASTRNRAEQYF. The CDR3 coding sequence is TGTGCCAGCACCCGGAACAGGGCCGAGCAGTACTTC.

This clonotype was seen a few times. V is TRBV28 and J is TRBJ2-7, with D possibly being TRBD2 (5 bases). The germline V gene encodes CDR1 MDHEN and CDR2 SYDVKM. This CDR3 has 13 residues. Trimming shortened V by 5 bases and J by 2 bases, and 10 bases separated the two germline ends. The CDR3 sequence is CASSASGPYEQYF. CDR3 sequence (DNA): TGTGCCAGCAGTGCCAGCGGCCCCTACGAGCAGTACTTC. The full variable domain, with the rest looked up from reference TRBV28 and TRBJ2-7, is DVKVTQSSRYLVKRTGEKVFLECVQDMDHENMFWYRQDPGLGLRLIYFSYDVKMKEKGDIPEGYSVSREKKERFSLILESASTNQTSMYLCASSASGPYEQYFGPGTRLTVT.

This clonotype was seen a few times. This chain joins TRBV28 and TRBJ1-5; TRBD1 matches at 8 bases. Unmatched junction bases numbered 3, after V lost 0 bases and J lost 5 bases. The CDR3 runs to 15 residues. CDR1 and CDR2 from the germline V gene are MDHEN and SYDVKM. In DNA form, the CDR3 reads TGTGCCAGCAGTTTATGGGGACAGGCCTATCAGCCCCAGCATTTT. It yields the protein CASSLWGQAYQPQHF. The full variable domain, rest sourced from reference TRBV28 and TRBJ1-5, is DVKVTQSSRYLVKRTGEKVFLECVQDMDHENMFWYRQDPGLGLRLIYFSYDVKMKEKGDIPEGYSVSREKKERFSLILESASTNQTSMYLCASSLWGQAYQPQHFGDGTRLSIL.

CDR3 residues: CASSAGTGLEQYF. In DNA form, the CDR3 reads TGCGCCAGCAGCGCCGGGACAGGGTTGGAGCAGTACTTC. The rearrangement uses TRBV5-1 and TRBJ2-7, with TRBD1 identical over 9 bases. Losses at the gene ends were 4 bases for V and 7 bases for J; bases not matched to a gene: 6. The germline V gene encodes CDR1 SGHRS and CDR2 YFSETQ. The CDR3 has 13 amino acids.

The rearrangement uses TRBV11-3 and TRBJ2-5; the D call may be TRBD1 or TRBD2 (5 bases each). The germline CDR1 and CDR2 sequences are SGHNT and YENEEA. The CDR3 covers 12 residues. The germline V and J ends were trimmed by 4 bases and 5 bases, with 8 bases remaining between them. The CDR3 protein is CASSWDGETQYF. The CDR3 region has the DNA TGTGCCAGCAGCTGGGACGGGGAGACCCAGTACTTC.

This clonotype was observed a handful of times. One junction end disagrees with the germline gene, perhaps due to a read error. The V and J genes are TRBV27 and TRBJ2-3, with D perhaps given as TRBD1 or TRBD2 (5 bases each). Germline loops: CDR1 MNHEY, CDR2 SMNVEV (reference sequence). The CDR3 contains 14 residues. CDR3 in amino acids: CASSPGTTTNTQYF. For the CDR3, the DNA is TGTGCCAGCAGCCCGGGGACCACCACAAATACGCAGTATTTT.

The chain has TRBV28 and TRBJ2-1; TRBD1 aligns across 7 bases. The CDR3 is made up of 14 amino acids. V was pared by 2 bases and J by 5 bases, with 3 bases of the junction left unmatched. Germline-derived CDR1 and CDR2 are MDHEN and SYDVKM. CDR3 amino acids: CASSLRDSHNEQFF. Here the CDR3 DNA reads TGTGCCAGCAGTTTAAGGGACAGTCACAATGAGCAGTTCTTC.

V gene TRBV5-4 combines with J gene TRBJ2-7; TRBD2 aligns across 12 bases. With V trimmed by 4 bases and J by 4 bases, 12 bases remained unmatched. From germline, CDR1 is SGHNT and CDR2 YYREEE (reference sequence). This CDR3 has 17 amino acids. CDR3 region: CASSIAPTSGRGYEQYF. The CDR3 DNA reads TGTGCCAGCAGCATTGCCCCGACTAGCGGGAGAGGATACGAGCAGTACTTC.

The chain combines TRBV5-1 with TRBJ2-7; TRBD1 matches 8 bases. V lost 7 bases to trimming and J lost 3 bases; unmatched junction nucleotides: 6. From germline, CDR1 is SGHRS and CDR2 YFSETQ. There are 13 residues in the CDR3. This CDR3 reads CASLRGQVYEQYF. CDR3 sequence (DNA): TGCGCCAGCCTCAGGGGACAGGTCTACGAGCAGTACTTC.

In its sample, this clonotype was seen a few times. The chain couples TRBV7-8 to TRBJ2-2; TRBD2 matches at 12 bases. Trimming cost V 5 bases and J 3 bases; bases outside gene matches: 4. CDR1 is SGHVS and CDR2 is FQNEAQ in the germline V gene. This CDR3 has 16 residues. The CDR3 region has the DNA TGTGCCAGCAGCCCTCTAGCGGGGGGGGACACCGGGGAGCTGTTTTTT. Protein product: CASSPLAGGDTGELFF.

The chain employs TRBV5-5 and TRBJ2-3; 7 nucleotides agree with TRBD1. In germline, CDR1 is SGHKS, CDR2 YYEKEE (reference sequence). The CDR3 is made up of 14 amino acids. V shed 3 bases, J shed 7 bases, and the junction held 8 bases outside the gene matches. The CDR3 reads CASSWRTGSYTQYF. The CDR3 region has the DNA TGTGCCAGCAGCTGGAGGACAGGATCCTATACGCAGTATTTT.

The gene calls are TRBV2 and TRBJ2-7; TRBD1 matches 7 bases. V shed 6 bases, J shed 1 base, and the junction held 6 bases outside the gene matches. CDR3 length equals 14 residues. CDR1 and CDR2 from the germline V gene are SNHLY and FYNNEI. CDR3 residues: CASRPRDRSYEQYF. The CDR3 region has the DNA TGTGCCAGCAGACCCCGGGACAGATCCTACGAGCAGTACTTC.

The chain is built from TRBV30 and TRBJ1-2, with D unresolved. Trimming stripped 0 bases from V and 8 bases from J, with 19 bases between. The CDR3 is made up of 15 amino acids. CDR1 and CDR2 (germline): GTSNPN, SVGIG (reference sequence). CDR3 coding DNA: TGTGCCTGGAGTGTAGTGCCCAACGGACGGACGGGCTACACCTTC. It translates to CAWSVVPNGRTGYTF.

This clonotype has just a few counts. V usage is TRBV11-3 and J usage is TRBJ2-7; D remains unclear. The CDR3 totals 15 residues. The germline V and J ends were trimmed by 1 base and 3 bases, with 13 bases remaining between them. Germline loops: CDR1 SGHNT, CDR2 YENEEA. CDR3 nucleotides: TGTGCCAGCAGCTTAGGGGCCCTATCCCACTACGAGCAGTACTTC. It yields the protein CASSLGALSHYEQYF.

This clonotype was seen only a few times. The chain has TRBV6-5 and TRBJ1-2, with D unclear. The CDR3 is made up of 16 amino acids. CDR1 is MNHEY, CDR2 SVGAGI, per germline. Deletions cut 0 bases from V and 6 bases from J, with 17 bases between. The CDR3 bases are TGTGCCAGCAGTTACTCAACGGTCGGAAGGGTCGATGGCTACACCTTC. Residues: CASSYSTVGRVDGYTF.

About this clonotype: The junction shows a germline mismatch at one end, possibly a read error. The chain combines TRBV19 with TRBJ2-2; maybe TRBD2 (5 bases). Germline-derived CDR1 and CDR2 are LNHDA and SQIVND (reference sequence). The CDR3 extends over 16 amino acids. The CDR3 here is CASSSTSTRLTGELIF. In DNA, the CDR3 is TGTGCCAGTAGTTCCACATCCACACGGTTGACCGGGGAGCTGATTTTT.

This chain connects TRBV24-1 to TRBJ2-7; D is perhaps TRBD1 or TRBD2 (6 bases each). Germline V gives CDR1 KGHDR, CDR2 SFDVKD. This CDR3 has 14 residues. V was shortened by 9 bases and J by 1 base, with 15 bases between the two germline ends. The CDR3 loop is CATRLGGASYEQYF. Written as DNA, the CDR3 is TGTGCCACCCGTTTGGGGGGCGCATCCTACGAGCAGTACTTC.

The CDR3 spells CASYLELNTEAFF. In DNA, the CDR3 is TGTGCCAGCTACCTGGAATTGAACACTGAAGCTTTCTTT. The rearrangement joins TRBV6-1 to TRBJ1-1; D not certain. From germline, CDR1 is MNHNS and CDR2 SASEGT. This CDR3 region has 13 residues. The V end was cut by 8 bases, the J end by 0 bases, with 10 bases between.

This chain links TRBV7-7 with TRBJ2-1; D ambiguous. Trimming left V 5 bases short and J 7 bases short, with 18 bases between. The CDR3 loop spans 15 amino acids. Germline CDR1 reads SSHAT; CDR2 reads FNYEAQ (reference sequence). This chain's CDR3 is CASSLGVGLTNEQFF. The CDR3, as DNA: TGTGCCAGCAGCCTAGGTGTAGGTCTCACGAATGAGCAGTTCTTC.